These T cell receptor beta chains were read from a single sample in a study of regulatory T cells in long-lasting Graves disease. TCRdb re-analysed the multiplex PCR reads in MiXCR, keeping a single row per CDR3 protein. The repertoire holds more than 450,000 distinct CDR3 sequences, with more than 10% as singletons. This same sample was also taken into another study, of T cells in Graves' hyperthyroidism and ophthalmopathy.

This specimen was peripheral blood mononuclear cells (PBMCs), taken at new diagnosis, from a patient treated with antithyroid drugs. The source of these receptors is a woman aged 25 to 39 with Graves disease. The CDR3 runs from the conserved cysteine through the conserved F or W. The D gene is left open where the match is weak. Clone sizes are given selectively: once, few, many, or a class where the clone is expanded.

d_gene,j_gene,v_gene,abundance,CDR3nt,CDR3aa
-,TRBJ2-3,TRBV2,many,TGTGCCAGCAGTCAGGACGGATCCACAGATACGCAGTATTTT,CASSQDGSTDTQYF
-,TRBJ1-4,TRBV12-3/TRBV12-4,many,TGTGCCAGCAGCAAGGCCGAAGGCGAAAAACTGTTTTTT,CASSKAEGEKLFF
-,TRBJ1-1,TRBV20-1,-,TGCAGTGCCAAAATTCGGAACACTGAAGCTTTCTTT,CSAKIRNTEAFF
TRBD1,TRBJ1-2,TRBV11-2,-,TGTGCCAGCAGCTTCGACAGGGCCTATGGCTACACCTTC,CASSFDRAYGYTF
-,TRBJ1-2,TRBV20-1,-,TGCAGTGCGAATTCAGGGCAGGGGCGGAACTATGGCTACACCTTC,CSANSGQGRNYGYTF
TRBD1,TRBJ1-4,TRBV15,many,TGTGCCACCAGCAGAGCCCAGGGGGGTACTAATGAAAAACTGTTTTTT,CATSRAQGGTNEKLFF
-,TRBJ1-1,TRBV12-3/TRBV12-4,many,TGTGCCAGCAGTTTTCGGGGGGCGCGGGAAGCTTTCTTT,CASSFRGAREAFF
TRBD1,TRBJ2-2,TRBV5-1,many,TGCGCCAGCAGCTTACCGGGACAGGGGTCTTGGAATGCCGGGGAGCTGTTTTTT,CASSLPGQGSWNAGELFF
-,TRBJ2-7,TRBV29-1,-,TGCAGCGTTGGACTAGGGGATGGCTACGAGCAGTACTTC,CSVGLGDGYEQYF
-,TRBJ1-5,TRBV6-2/TRBV6-3,few,TGTGCCAGCAGTGGGGGACGATCCCAGCATTTT,CASSGGRSQHF
-,TRBJ2-1,TRBV2,many,TGTGCCAGCGGAGACAGTAACTCCTACAATGAGCAGTTCTTC,CASGDSNSYNEQFF
-,TRBJ2-7,TRBV20-1,-,TGCAGTGCAACCGACATCGACTACGAGCAGTACTTC,CSATDIDYEQYF
-,TRBJ1-2,TRBV2,many,TGTGCCAGCAGTGAAGCGAGTTGGCAGGTCTATGGCTACACCTTC,CASSEASWQVYGYTF
TRBD2,TRBJ2-5,TRBV6-5,-,TGTGCCAGCAGTTATGCTAGCGGGAGAGGGGAGACCCAGTACTTC,CASSYASGRGETQYF
-,TRBJ2-7,TRBV4-1,-,TGCGCCAGCAGCCAAGAGTCATCCTACGAGCAGTACTTC,CASSQESSYEQYF
TRBD1,TRBJ1-4,TRBV7-2,many,TGTGCCAGCAGCTTAGGGACAGGGTCGTCGGTTGAAAAACTGTTTTTT,CASSLGTGSSVEKLFF
TRBD2,TRBJ2-7,TRBV20-1,-,TGCAGTGCCAGAGACGCGGCGGGAGCGGGTTACGAGCAGTACTTC,CSARDAAGAGYEQYF
TRBD1,TRBJ1-4,TRBV4-3,-,TGCGCCAGCAGCCGAATAACAGGGGAAAGGGAAAAACTGTTTTTT,CASSRITGEREKLFF
TRBD1,TRBJ1-2,TRBV19,few,TGTGCCAGTAGTCTCCGACAGGGTTCGAATGGCTACACCTTC,CASSLRQGSNGYTF
TRBD1,TRBJ1-6,TRBV11-2,many,TGTGCCAGCAGCTTAAGGGGGCGAAATTCACCCCTCCACTTT,CASSLRGRNSPLHF
TRBD2,TRBJ2-5,TRBV14,few,TGTGCCAGCAGCCAAGCTAGCGGGAGACAAGAGACCCAGTACTTC,CASSQASGRQETQYF
-,TRBJ2-1,TRBV11-2,many,TGTGCCAGCAGCTCCTCCAGGAGACCTTACAATGAGCAGTTCTTC,CASSSSRRPYNEQFF
-,TRBJ2-1,TRBV14,-,TGTGCCAGCAGCGAAGACTGGGAGACAAGTAATGAGCAGTTCTTC,CASSEDWETSNEQFF
-,TRBJ2-3,TRBV2,many,TGTGCCAGCAGTGAAGTACGGCGAACGCAGTATTTT,CASSEVRRTQYF
-,TRBJ1-3,TRBV5-6,-,TGTGCCAGCAGCTTGGGGGCGGTCACTGGAAACACCATATATTTT,CASSLGAVTGNTIYF
-,TRBJ1-5,TRBV19,many,TGTGCCAGTAGTACGGTGGGTACCAATCAGCCCCAGCATTTT,CASSTVGTNQPQHF
-,TRBJ1-6,TRBV5-6,many,TGTGCCAGCAGCTTGGAGAGCGGGGCGCGCTCACCCCTCCACTTT,CASSLESGARSPLHF
TRBD1,TRBJ2-3,TRBV24-1,-,TGTGCCACCAGTGATTGGGACAGGGGTTGGGATACGCAGTATTTT,CATSDWDRGWDTQYF
TRBD1,TRBJ2-2,TRBV7-2,many,TGTGCCAGCAGACTGACAGGGGGCAACACCGGGGAGCTGTTTTTT,CASRLTGGNTGELFF
-,TRBJ2-1,TRBV7-6,-,TGTGCCAGCAGCCTTAGCGTGTTATCCTACAATGAGCAGTTCTTC,CASSLSVLSYNEQFF
-,TRBJ2-7,TRBV5-1,many,TGCGCCAGCAGTCCGAAAACCGGGACGGCGCAGTACTTC,CASSPKTGTAQYF
TRBD2,TRBJ2-2,TRBV2,many,TGTGCCAGCAGTGGGACTAGCCCCGGGGAGCTGTTTTTT,CASSGTSPGELFF
-,TRBJ2-2,TRBV10-3,many,TGTGCCATCAAAGCGGTGAACACCGGGGAGCTGTTTTTT,CAIKAVNTGELFF
TRBD1,TRBJ1-1,TRBV12-3/TRBV12-4,many,TGTGCCAGCAGTTTACAGGGGGAGTCGACTGAAGCTTTCTTT,CASSLQGESTEAFF
TRBD1,TRBJ2-1,TRBV18,-,TGTGCCAGCCCAACTACCGGGACAGGGGGCTTCAATGAGCAGTTCTTC,CASPTTGTGGFNEQFF
TRBD2,TRBJ2-2,TRBV29-1,few,TGCAGCGTTGCGACGGGAGGGAGACCCGGGGAGCTGTTTTTT,CSVATGGRPGELFF
-,TRBJ2-3,TRBV11-3,few,TGTGCCAGCAGCAGTAACCCCGGAGATACGCAGTATTTT,CASSSNPGDTQYF
TRBD1,TRBJ1-2,TRBV7-9,many,TGTGCCAGCAGTTCGGGACAGAAGTATGGCTACACCTTC,CASSSGQKYGYTF
-,TRBJ1-2,TRBV30,many,TGTGCCTGGATCCCGGGACTTTCAAGCCCCTATGGCTACACCTTC,CAWIPGLSSPYGYTF
-,TRBJ1-2,TRBV19,many,TGTGCCAGTAGTAGGCCGTATGGCTACACCTTC,CASSRPYGYTF
-,TRBJ2-5,TRBV20-1,-,TGCAGTGCGCCGGGACTTCCCTTGGAGACCCAGTACTTC,CSAPGLPLETQYF
TRBD2,TRBJ2-7,TRBV28,many,TGTGCCAGCTCGCTGGCGGGAGTCTTGAACGAGCAGTACTTC,CASSLAGVLNEQYF
-,TRBJ1-1,TRBV6-2/TRBV6-3,many,TGTGCCAGCAGTTACGTAGCCATGAACACTGAAGCTTTCTTT,CASSYVAMNTEAFF
TRBD1,TRBJ2-5,TRBV7-9,few,TGTGCCAGCAGCTTAAGGGGGACAGGAGAAGAGACCCAGTACTTC,CASSLRGTGEETQYF
-,TRBJ2-1,TRBV27,many,TGTGCCAGCAGTTTGGGGTCAGCGTACAATGAGCAGTTCTTC,CASSLGSAYNEQFF
TRBD1,TRBJ1-5,TRBV28,many,TGTGCCAGCAGTGCTGGGACAGGGGGAAATCAGCCCCAGCATTTT,CASSAGTGGNQPQHF
-,TRBJ2-1,TRBV6-2/TRBV6-3,many,TGTGCCAGCGGTTACCAGGGTGAGCAGTTCTTC,CASGYQGEQFF
-,TRBJ1-1,TRBV29-1,few,TGCAGCGCTCGGACACCCGGGTCTACTGAAGCTTTCTTT,CSARTPGSTEAFF
TRBD1,TRBJ2-3,TRBV2,-,TGTGCCAGCAGCGGATCGGACAGGGGGCACATGGATACGCAGTATTTT,CASSGSDRGHMDTQYF
TRBD1,TRBJ1-4,TRBV6-2/TRBV6-3,many,TGTGCCAGACCCCCCGGGACAGGGGCCTTAACTAATGAAAAACTGTTTTTT,CARPPGTGALTNEKLFF
TRBD1,TRBJ1-5,TRBV2,few,TGTGCCAGCAGAGTCCCGGAACAGGGGAATCAGCCCCAGCATTTT,CASRVPEQGNQPQHF
TRBD2,TRBJ2-1,TRBV7-8,many,TGTGCCAGCAGCACCCCCACTAGCGCTCATTACAATGAGCAGTTCTTC,CASSTPTSAHYNEQFF
TRBD1,TRBJ2-5,TRBV29-1,many,TGCAGCGGTTGGGGACAGGGGATGGGAGAGACCCAGTACTTC,CSGWGQGMGETQYF
-,TRBJ1-5,TRBV6-1,many,TGTGCCAGCAGCTCGCGGACCGGAGGGGGCAATCAGCCCCAGCATTTT,CASSSRTGGGNQPQHF
-,TRBJ1-1,TRBV19,many,TGTGCCAGTCAGGACCCGAACACTGAAGCTTTCTTT,CASQDPNTEAFF
-,TRBJ1-1,TRBV20-1,many,TGCAGTGCTAGTATTGTAACTGAAGCTTTCTTT,CSASIVTEAFF
TRBD1,TRBJ1-4,TRBV6-5,few,TGTGCCAGCAGTTACTCGGGGACAGTAAATGAAAAACTGTTTTTT,CASSYSGTVNEKLFF
-,TRBJ1-5,TRBV16,-,TGTGCCAGCGGCGGGGCGGTCAATCAGCCCCAGCATTTT,CASGGAVNQPQHF
-,TRBJ2-7,TRBV2,many,TGTGCCAGCAGTGAAGTCGCTGGATCCTACGAGCAGTACTTC,CASSEVAGSYEQYF